A selection of T cell receptor beta chains follows, all from one sample in a study of cytomegalovirus exposure and HLA in healthy donors. Only in-frame clones appear in the TCRdb table, and some are missing; sequencing was by immunoSEQ multiplex PCR. The profile shows over 100,000 clones, 65% to 90% of them singletons. The sample was PBMCs. Every receptor here comes from a woman in her thirties in good health and CMV-seronegative. Each CDR3 is given with its conserved first and last residue. The order of the fields is D gene, J gene, clone size, V gene, CDR3 DNA, CDR3 protein. D genes are given only for firm matches. Clone size, where shown, is once, few, many, or a class for clones that have expanded.

>TRBD1|TRBJ1-1|NA|TRBV10-3
TGTGCCATCAGTGAGTCCAGGGGGCCAGGGAACACTGAAGCTTTCTTT
CAISESRGPGNTEAFF
>TRBD1|TRBJ2-7|NA|TRBV29-1
TGCAGCGCCGGGACAGACTCCTCCGAGCAGTACTTC
CSAGTDSSEQYF
>TRBD2|TRBJ2-1|NA|TRBV11-1
TGTGCCAGCACCCCTGGGATAGCGGGAGGGTTTGAGCAGTTCTTC
CASTPGIAGGFEQFF
>NA|TRBJ2-3|once|TRBV7-3
TGTGCCAGCAGCTTAATCCCTGGGGCAGGGGCAGATACGCAGTATTTT
CASSLIPGAGADTQYF
>NA|TRBJ2-1|NA|TRBV14
TGTGCCAGCATAGAGCAGTTCTTC
CASIEQFF
>TRBD2|TRBJ2-2|NA|TRBV19
TGTGCCAGCGGACTAGCGAGTGGTACCGGGGAGCTGTTTTTT
CASGLASGTGELFF
>NA|TRBJ2-3|NA|TRBV6-6
TGTGCCAGCAGCCAGGGGGGCAGCACAGATACGCAGTATTTT
CASSQGGSTDTQYF
>NA|TRBJ1-2|NA|TRBV10-3
TGTGCCATCAGTGAGCCCAGGGGCTACACCTTC
CAISEPRGYTF
>NA|TRBJ2-3|NA|TRBV7-2
TGTGCCAGCAGCTTAAATGCGGGTACCGGCACAGATACGCAGTATTTT
CASSLNAGTGTDTQYF
>TRBD1|TRBJ1-1|once|TRBV2
TGTGCCAGCAGAATAGACAGGGCGGACACTGAAGCTTTCTTT
CASRIDRADTEAFF
>NA|TRBJ2-3|once|TRBV5-1
TGCGCCAGCTCCGGACAAACGAGCACAGATACGCAGTATTTT
CASSGQTSTDTQYF
>TRBD2|TRBJ2-1|NA|TRBV19
TGTGCCAGTAGTATCCTAGCGGGAGATGCCGATGAGCAGTTCTTC
CASSILAGDADEQFF
>NA|TRBJ2-7|NA|TRBV29-1
TGCAGCTTCCGGGACTCCCCCCCTGAGCAGTACTTC
CSFRDSPPEQYF
>TRBD1|TRBJ1-2|once|TRBV19
TGTGCCACCCGGGACAGGGTTGCAGGCTATGGCTACACCTTC
CATRDRVAGYGYTF
>NA|TRBJ1-1|NA|TRBV30
TGTGCCTGGCTCGATCTAGTAAGGAGCACTGAAGCTTTCTTT
CAWLDLVRSTEAFF
>NA|TRBJ2-7|NA|TRBV5-1
TGCGCCAGCAGCTTATCGTCAGGGGTCTACGAGCAGTACTTC
CASSLSSGVYEQYF